This record concerns one T cell receptor (beta chain) sequence. This entry is derived from a study of shared clonotypes between healthy human individuals. Assay: immunoSEQ multiplex PCR; the TCRdb copy retains only in-frame clones and omits some. The sample holds about 2.4 million clones, roughly 93% seen once. What was sequenced was naive CD4+ T cells from PBMCs. Regarding subset: CD45RA+ positively selected. The origin of this receptor is a man in his late teens or twenties in good health. Some clones in this sample may be carry-over from other donors' samples.

CDR3 sequence: CASSQNPGGGNEKLFF. Here the CDR3 DNA reads TGTGCCAGCAGCCAGAACCCAGGTGGGGGTAATGAAAAACTGTTTTTT. The chain couples TRBV5-5 to TRBJ1-4, with a tentative D call TRBD1 (5 bases). V was clipped by 4 bases and J by 4 bases, with 17 bases between them. CDR3 size: 16 residues. The germline gives CDR1 SGHKS, CDR2 YYEKEE (reference sequence).